The 8 T cell receptor delta chains in this list originate from one sample, sequenced in a study of gamma-delta T cells after stem cell transplantation. TCRdb re-identified clones in the RT-PCR reads via CATT. Of 550 to 800 delta-chain clones detected, 1.1% appear once; the ten largest clones hold around 68%. The specimen was gamma-delta T cells. The receptors were sampled from a human donor. It is not recorded whose cells these are; they may come from a transplant donor.

This clone has at least ten counts. A read error likely explains this, since a far larger clone differs by one base. In the same sample, other DNA sequences code for this CDR3. The chain uses TRDV2 and TRDJ1, with a weak D call TRDD3 (5 bases). The CDR3 has 21 residues. Trimming took off 1 base at V and 0 bases at J, with 29 bases between the two ends. The germline CDR1 and CDR2 sequences are GEAIGNYY and EKD. For the CDR3, the DNA is TGTGCCTGTGACACAGTAAAGTTCGACGGGGGCCCCATGGGGTACACCGATAAACTCATCTTT. Its protein is CACDTVKFDGGPMGYTDKLIF.

This clone was observed a few times. A far larger clone is one nucleotide away, so this likely arose from a read error. The sample contains more than one DNA sequence encoding this CDR3. The J gene is TRDJ1, the V gene TRDV2; 7 positions match TRDD3. The CDR3 contains 19 residues. Per germline, CDR1 GEAIGNYY and CDR2 EKD. In nucleotides, the CDR3 is TGTGCCTGCGACACCGTACTGGGGACCCCGGGGGTGTACACCGATAAACTCATCTTT. It codes for CACDTVLGTPGVYTDKLIF.

This clone qualifies as medium-sized (0.01 to 0.1%). A far larger clone is only one base removed, so a read error is likely. The rearrangement joins TRDV2 to TRDJ1; 13 nucleotides agree with TRDD3. The length of the CDR3 is 19 residues. In germline, CDR1 is GEAIGNYY, CDR2 EKD. Trimming at V came to 3 bases and at J to 1 base, leaving 13 bases not matched to a gene. The CDR3 here is CACDALLGDTPTGTDKLIF. The DNA of the CDR3 is TGTGCCTGTGACGCCTTACTGGGGGATACGCCTACGGGCACCGATAAACTCATCTTT.

This clone was observed a few times. The identical CDR3 is also encoded by other nucleotide sequences in the sample. The rearrangement uses TRDV2 and TRDJ1; the match to TRDD3 covers 7 bases. The trim removed 3 bases at V and 8 bases at J, leaving 11 bases unmatched. This CDR3 spans 14 amino acids. The V gene's germline CDR1 is GEAIGNYY and CDR2 EKD. The CDR3, as DNA: TGTGCCTGTGACGGACTGGGGTTCACTGACAAACTCATCTTT. Translation gives CACDGLGFTDKLIF.

The table lists this clone with a few counts. A read error is likely here: a far larger clone is one base away. The CDR3 spells CACEGLVLGDTTDKLIF. The CDR3 region has the DNA TGTGCCTGTGAAGGACTCGTACTGGGGGATACGACCGATAAACTCATCTTT. V and J are TRDV2 and TRDJ1; 13 positions agree with TRDD3. The ends lost 4 bases at V and 2 bases at J; junction bases unmatched: 9. CDR1 is GEAIGNYY and CDR2 is EKD in the germline V gene. The CDR3 is 17 residues long.

Relative to its sample, this clone is medium-sized. A read error is likely here: a far larger clone is one base away. The chain couples TRDV2 to TRDJ1; the match to TRDD3 covers 9 bases. This CDR3 region has 19 residues. Germline CDR1 reads GEAIGNYY; CDR2 reads EKD. The V segment lost 0 bases and the J segment 1 base; nucleotides outside the gene matches: 14. CDR3 sequence reads: CACDTVSLGDREGTDKLIF. The DNA of the CDR3 is TGTGCCTGTGACACCGTTAGCCTGGGGGATCGGGAGGGCACCGATAAACTCATCTTT.

By share, this clone ranks as large. This sequence joins TRDV3 and TRDJ1; tentative D call: TRDD3 (5 bases). V shed 4 bases and J shed 0 bases, with 21 bases lying between them. Germline CDR1 reads TVYSNPD; CDR2 reads GDNSRS (reference sequence). The CDR3 totals 16 residues. The DNA for the CDR3 is TGTGCCTGTTTCCCTCAGTACTGGAGTTACACCGATAAACTCATCTTT. Translation gives CACFPQYWSYTDKLIF.

For this clone: The protein TCRdb gives is from a much larger clone and does not agree with this DNA's translation at residue 10, likely a read error; the protein shown here comes from the DNA. This chain uses TRDV2 with TRDJ1; 9 bases fit TRDD3. Germline values: CDR1 GEAIGNYY, CDR2 EKD. The length of the CDR3 is 19 residues. Unmatched junction bases numbered 14, after V lost 1 base and J lost 0 bases. The CDR3 DNA is TGTGCCTGTGACACGTTGTCTGGGGGATGCGCGGGGTACACCGATAAACTCATCTTT. This sequence encodes CACDTLSGGCAGYTDKLIF.